Each of the 32 T cell receptor beta chains below was sequenced from the same sample in a study of T cells in Graves' hyperthyroidism and ophthalmopathy. RNA transcripts served as the template for amplifying TCR beta CDR3 regions. Researchers ran a first-round RT-PCR on the TCR CDR3 using the HTBI primer set. TCRdb reanalysed the multiplex PCR reads using MiXCR and keeps one entry per CDR3 protein. The table includes about 500,000 distinct CDR3 sequences, roughly 15% detected once. The specimen was blood. The receptors here all came from a young woman with Graves' ophthalmopathy.

The chain joins TRBV12-3 or TRBV12-4 to TRBJ2-7; 8 bases fit TRBD2. The CDR3 totals 14 residues. The V and J ends lost 7 bases and 6 bases, in that order; junction bases with no gene match: 11. In nucleotides, the CDR3 is TGTGCCAGCAACCGGGGGGGGGGGGGGGGCGAGCAGTACTTC. Its protein product is CASNRGGGGGEQYF.

In this sample, this clonotype turned up many times. The genes are TRBV28 and TRBJ1-4; unclear D gene. CDR1 and CDR2 (germline): MDHEN, SYDVKM. With 3 bases removed from V and 11 bases from J, the gap between germline ends came to 16 bases. The CDR3 is made up of 14 amino acids. The chain's CDR3 is CASSFVGVGEKLFF. The CDR3 DNA reads as TGTGCCAGCAGTTTTGTCGGGGTTGGTGAGAAACTGTTTTTT.

V is TRBV4-3 and J is TRBJ2-1, with 10 bases matching TRBD2. The CDR3 covers 14 residues. CDR1 and CDR2 (germline): LGHNA, YSLEER. V was clipped by 1 base and J by 9 bases; unmatched bases: 3. The CDR3 here is CASSQASGSSEQFF. The CDR3 DNA sequence: TGCGCCAGCAGCCAAGCTAGCGGGAGTAGTGAGCAGTTCTTC.

The gene calls are TRBV5-8 and TRBJ1-2; 7 nucleotides align to TRBD1. The CDR3 contains 13 residues. Germline CDR1 reads SGHTS; CDR2 reads YDEGEE. Trimming took 4 bases from V and 7 from J; bases not matched to a gene: 7. The CDR3 sequence is CASSSYRGGGYTF. The CDR3, as DNA: TGTGCCAGCAGCAGCTACAGGGGTGGTGGCTACACCTTC.

This clonotype came up many times. The V gene is TRBV10-3, the J gene TRBJ1-2; D possibly corresponds to TRBD1 (5 bases). This CDR3 is 13 amino acids long. Germline lookup yields CDR1 ENHRY and CDR2 SYGVKD. Trimming took 3 bases from V and 3 from J, leaving 8 bases between them. CDR3 residues: CAISEGADYGYTF. As DNA, the CDR3 is TGTGCCATCAGTGAAGGGGCGGACTATGGCTACACCTTC.

This clonotype is a singleton in its sample. The gene calls are TRBV5-4 and TRBJ2-3, with 8 positions matching TRBD2. The length of the CDR3 is 15 residues. Germline CDR1 SGHNT, CDR2 YYREEE (reference sequence). J lost 3 bases, V lost 0 bases, and 3 bases had no gene match. Written as DNA, the CDR3 is TGTGCCAGCAGCTTGGCGGGAGGGGAAACAGATACGCAGTATTTT. The encoded protein is CASSLAGGETDTQYF.

The CDR3 coding sequence is TGTGCCAGCACCGAATGGGATACCCCTTATGGCTACACCTTC. Encoded protein: CASTEWDTPYGYTF. The chain combines TRBV12-3 or TRBV12-4 with TRBJ1-2; D is undetermined. The V and J ends lost 7 bases and 5 bases respectively, with 17 bases between them. CDR3 size: 14 residues.

The rearrangement links TRBV6-2 or TRBV6-3 to TRBJ1-2, with D perhaps matching TRBD1 (5 bases). The germline gives CDR1 MNHEY, CDR2 SVGEGT. The CDR3 totals 16 residues. V was cut by 2 bases and J by 6 bases, with 19 bases left in between. The CDR3: CASSYNLQGLLDGYTF. The CDR3 DNA reads TGTGCCAGCAGTTACAACCTCCAGGGACTCTTGGATGGCTACACCTTC.

This clonotype was recorded many times. The chain couples TRBV5-6 to TRBJ1-5; D is possibly TRBD1 (6 bases). V lost 4 bases and J 3 bases, leaving 14 bases between the germline ends. CDR3 length: 15 residues. Per germline, CDR1 SGHDT and CDR2 YYEEEE. Here the CDR3 DNA reads TGTGCCAGCAGCAAGCTCGACAGGCACAATCAGCCCCAGCATTTT. Protein sequence: CASSKLDRHNQPQHF.

The CDR3 region has the DNA TGTGCCAGCTCACCACCAACTAGCGGGAGGAACGAGCAGTACTTC. Its protein product is CASSPPTSGRNEQYF. The chain couples TRBV18 to TRBJ2-7; TRBD2 aligns across 12 bases. This CDR3 has 15 amino acids. J gave up 5 bases and V 0 bases, and 2 bases lay outside the gene matches. Germline assignment: CDR1 KGHSH and CDR2 LQKENI.

This clonotype was seen at least ten times. V gene TRBV7-2 combines with J gene TRBJ2-7; 11 positions agree with TRBD1. Germline-derived CDR1 and CDR2 are SGHTA and FQGNSA. The CDR3 loop spans 16 amino acids. Trimming cost V 1 base and J 5 bases; bases outside gene matches: 7. CDR3 protein: CASSLGLGQGANEQYF. The DNA for the CDR3 is TGTGCCAGCAGCTTAGGTCTTGGACAGGGGGCTAACGAGCAGTACTTC. Full variable domain (outside the CDR3, taken from reference TRBV7-2 and TRBJ2-7): GAGVSQSPSNKVTEKGKDVELRCDPISGHTALYWYRQSLGQGLEFLIYFQGNSAPDKSGLPSDRFSAERTGGSVSTLTIQRTQQEDSAVYLCASSLGLGQGANEQYFGPGTRLTVT.

The V and J genes are TRBV6-1 and TRBJ2-2, with 8 nucleotides matching TRBD2. Germline V gene data show CDR1 as MNHNS and CDR2 as SASEGT. V lost 5 bases to trimming and J lost 6 bases; unmatched junction nucleotides: 11. The CDR3 spans 16 residues. The CDR3 DNA reads TGTGCCAGCAGTCGAAGCGGGGGTAGCGGGGCCGGGGAGCTGTTTTTT. Translation gives CASSRSGGSGAGELFF.

V gene TRBV4-3 combines with J gene TRBJ2-1; 8 bases align to TRBD2. The CDR3 extends over 15 amino acids. V shed 0 bases and J 7 bases; nucleotides not matched to a gene: 5. Germline CDR1 reads LGHNA; CDR2 reads YSLEER. The CDR3 DNA reads as TGCGCCAGCAGCCAAGAAAGCGGGAGTCCTAATGAGCAGTTCTTC. This sequence encodes CASSQESGSPNEQFF.

This clonotype was found a few times. CDR3 DNA: TGTGCCAGCAGCTTATATGCTAGCGGGCAAGAGACCCAGTACTTC. It specifies CASSLYASGQETQYF. The V gene is TRBV7-9, the J gene TRBJ2-5, with 8 bases identical to TRBD2. Germline trimming cut 2 bases from V and 2 bases from J; bases unmatched to any gene: 4. Germline values: CDR1 SEHNR, CDR2 FQNEAQ (reference sequence). The length of the CDR3 is 15 residues.

This clonotype was counted at least ten times. The chain is built from TRBV30 and TRBJ1-6; D is perhaps TRBD1 (6 bases). Trimming cost V 4 bases and J 7 bases, with 14 bases left between them. The length of the CDR3 is 14 residues. Germline values: CDR1 GTSNPN, CDR2 SVGIG (reference sequence). The CDR3 loop reads CAWKRDNKNSPLHF. CDR3 DNA: TGTGCCTGGAAGCGGGACAACAAAAATTCACCCCTCCACTTT.

This clonotype was observed a handful of times. This chain links TRBV18 with TRBJ2-7; D not resolved. Trimming shortened V by 2 bases and J by 3 bases, and 11 bases separated the two germline ends. Germline CDR1 KGHSH, CDR2 LQKENI. This CDR3 is 14 amino acids long. CDR3 amino acids: CASSPREGIYEQYF. The CDR3 DNA reads as TGTGCCAGCTCACCAAGGGAAGGGATCTACGAGCAGTACTTC.

This clonotype showed up many times. The chain combines TRBV7-2 with TRBJ1-5; 7 bases align to TRBD1. In germline, CDR1 is SGHTA, CDR2 FQGNSA. The CDR3 runs to 15 residues. V was clipped by 1 base and J by 5 bases; unmatched bases: 5. Written as DNA, the CDR3 is TGTGCCAGCAGCTTAGACAGGGGAAAGGATCAGCCCCAGCATTTT. Amino acid sequence: CASSLDRGKDQPQHF.

This clonotype was seen at least ten times. The chain couples TRBV28 to TRBJ1-3, with 7 nucleotides matching TRBD1. The CDR3 covers 14 residues. The germline V gene has CDR1 MDHEN and CDR2 SYDVKM. J lost 2 bases, V lost 7 bases, and 5 bases had no gene match. CDR3 DNA: TGTGCCAGCATCCAGGGGGGAACTGGAAACACCATATATTTT. Residues: CASIQGGTGNTIYF.

In regard to this clonotype: A much larger clone differs from this one at a single base, so this may be a read error. This CDR3 fails to terminate in the conserved phenylalanine or tryptophan, so it likely reflects a read error. V usage is TRBV20-1 and J usage is TRBJ1-2, with 10 nucleotides matching TRBD1. V lost 4 bases and J lost 7; bases outside the gene matches: 12. The CDR3 consists of 15 residues. From germline, CDR1 is DFQATT and CDR2 SNEGSKA (reference sequence). CDR3 residues: CSANDRGPTFGGYTL. CDR3 DNA sequence: TGCAGTGCTAATGACAGGGGGCCCACTTTTGGTGGCTACACCCTC.

This clonotype was counted ten times or more. The CDR3 coding sequence is TGTGCCAGCAGCCCTCAGGGACAGGGAAGGATCTACGAGCAGTACTTC. It yields the protein CASSPQGQGRIYEQYF. This chain connects TRBV7-9 to TRBJ2-7, with 9 bases aligning to TRBD1. Trimming took 5 bases from V and 3 from J; bases not matched to a gene: 11. The CDR3 has 16 residues. Germline-derived CDR1 and CDR2 are SEHNR and FQNEAQ (reference sequence).

The chain recombines TRBV4-2 with TRBJ2-7; 12 nucleotides align to TRBD2. V lost 6 bases and J lost 2; bases outside the gene matches: 5. This CDR3 is built from 15 residues. CDR1 and CDR2 from the germline V gene are LGHNA and YNFKEQ. In DNA form, the CDR3 reads TGTGCCAGCAGGAACGGACTAGCGGGGCCCTACGAGCAGTACTTC. Translated: CASRNGLAGPYEQYF.

Many counts were recorded for this clonotype. V gene TRBV6-1 combines with J gene TRBJ2-5; perhaps D is TRBD1 or TRBD2 (6 bases each). The CDR3 contains 13 residues. Per the germline V gene, CDR1 is MNHNS and CDR2 is SASEGT. The germline V and J ends were trimmed by 3 bases and 4 bases, with 9 bases remaining between them. The CDR3 region has the DNA TGTGCCAGCAGTGATGGGGGGCGAGAGACCCAGTACTTC. Protein sequence: CASSDGGRETQYF.

This clonotype was observed at least ten times. The chain is built from TRBV30 and TRBJ1-2; maybe TRBD1 (5 bases). This CDR3 comprises 13 residues. The V gene's germline CDR1 is GTSNPN and CDR2 SVGIG (reference sequence). The V end lost 0 bases, the J end lost 7 bases, and 12 bases lay between the germline ends. In nucleotides, the CDR3 is TGTGCCTGGAGTGTGCAGGGTTTGGGTGGCTACACCTTC. This codes for CAWSVQGLGGYTF.

This clonotype has only a few counts. This chain joins TRBV20-1 and TRBJ2-3; D not certain. Trimming removed 5 bases from V and 4 bases from J, with 13 bases in between. Germline V gives CDR1 DFQATT, CDR2 SNEGSKA (reference sequence). The CDR3 runs 13 residues. This chain's CDR3 is CSAPAGAADTQYF. CDR3 sequence (DNA): TGCAGTGCTCCGGCTGGTGCGGCAGATACGCAGTATTTT.

At least ten counts were recorded for this clonotype. This sequence joins TRBV11-2 and TRBJ2-3, with unresolved D. V was trimmed by 5 bases and J by 4 bases, leaving 16 bases between them. CDR3 length equals 15 residues. Germline V CDR1 and CDR2: SGHAT, FQNNGV. The CDR3 spells CASSRKRANPDTQYF. The CDR3 region has the DNA TGTGCCAGCAGCCGCAAACGGGCTAACCCAGATACGCAGTATTTT. The full variable domain, with the rest looked up from reference TRBV11-2 and TRBJ2-3, is EAGVAQSPRYKIIEKRQSVAFWCNPISGHATLYWYQQILGQGPKLLIQFQNNGVVDDSQLPKDRFSAERLKGVDSTLKIQPAKLEDSAVYLCASSRKRANPDTQYFGPGTRLTVL.

This chain connects TRBV7-3 to TRBJ1-1; D gene ambiguous. CDR1 is SGHTA, CDR2 FQGTGA, per germline. Between the trimmed V and J ends, which lost 5 bases and 7 bases, there was a span of 14 bases. This CDR3 has 13 residues. The chain's CDR3 is CASSPERRLEAFF. The CDR3 bases are TGTGCCAGCAGCCCCGAGAGACGGCTTGAAGCTTTCTTT.

The chain has TRBV5-6 and TRBJ1-4; 8 bases align to TRBD1. This CDR3 is built from 16 residues. Per germline, CDR1 SGHDT and CDR2 YYEEEE. V gave up 3 bases and J gave up 1 base; unmatched junction bases: 5. The CDR3, as DNA: TGTGCCAGCAGCTGGGGACAGGAGAGAACTAATGAAAAACTGTTTTTT. Translating it yields CASSWGQERTNEKLFF.

This clonotype was seen at least ten times. CDR3 coding DNA: TGTGCCAGCAGCTTTATGGGGCCCTACGAGCAGTACTTC. This translates into CASSFMGPYEQYF. The chain uses TRBV11-2 and TRBJ2-7, with D maybe TRBD1 (5 bases). From germline, CDR1 is SGHAT and CDR2 FQNNGV. The CDR3 runs 13 residues. V was trimmed by 3 bases and J by 2 bases, leaving 8 bases between them.

This clonotype was recorded many times. This chain joins TRBV18 and TRBJ1-2; possible D gene TRBD1, 6 bases. V shed 0 bases and J shed 7 bases, with 15 bases lying between them. This CDR3 has 15 residues. CDR1 and CDR2 (germline): KGHSH, LQKENI. As DNA, the CDR3 is TGTGCCAGCTCACCACCGGCCCGGGGGGCGCGTGGCTACACCTTC. Encoded protein: CASSPPARGARGYTF.

This clonotype was counted between two and nine times. The CDR3 region is CASRQGPQGNYGYTF. The CDR3 bases are TGTGCCAGCAGGCAAGGGCCACAAGGGAACTATGGCTACACCTTC. The rearrangement links TRBV6-4 to TRBJ1-2, with D unresolved. V was shortened by 6 bases and J by 2 bases, with 16 bases between the two germline ends. There are 15 residues in the CDR3. Germline CDR1 and CDR2: MRHNA and SNTAGT.

The CDR3 reads CAGDHRGSDTGELFF. CDR3 bases: TGTGCCGGGGATCACAGGGGGTCGGACACCGGGGAGCTGTTTTTT. The chain recombines TRBV6-2 or TRBV6-3 with TRBJ2-2, with 8 bases matching TRBD1. This CDR3 is built from 15 residues. Germline V gives CDR1 MNHEY, CDR2 SVGEGT. V dropped 11 bases and J dropped 3; count of bases not matched to a gene: 11.

This clonotype has only a few counts. The CDR3 nucleotides are TGTGCCACCAGCGGAAGCCGGGTCGAGCAGTACTTC. Amino acids: CATSGSRVEQYF. The genes are TRBV15 and TRBJ2-7; D is undetermined. The CDR3 runs to 12 residues. The germline V gene has CDR1 LNHNV and CDR2 YYDKDF (reference sequence). Between the trimmed V and J ends, which lost 5 bases and 6 bases, there was a span of 11 bases.